The clone carrying this TCR beta chain was recorded at least ten times. Its antigen is undetermined. The J segment lost 2 bases and the V segment lost 7 bases, leaving 3 bases of the junction unmatched. This CDR3 has 13 amino acids. The germline CDR1 and CDR2 sequences are ENHRY and SYGVKD. This record comes from a study of identical twins. The cDNA had a unique molecular identifier and a template-switch universal primer site. One entry per CDR3 protein results from TCRdb running MiXCR on the 5' RACE reads. This sample has fewer than 650,000 distinct CDR3 sequences, with just over 7% found just once. Whole-study results and caveats: Researchers caution that invariant MAIT and iNKT cells could partly confound zero-insertion analyses.

This same sample was also part of a study on yellow fever vaccine responses in identical twins.

The receptor's source is a woman younger than 35 in good health. Source material: PBMCs. The rearrangement joins TRBV10-3 to TRBJ2-3; 7 bases line up with TRBD1. The CDR3 nucleotides are TGTGCCATCACTGACAGGGCCACAGATACGCAGTATTTT. Amino acid sequence: CAITDRATDTQYF.